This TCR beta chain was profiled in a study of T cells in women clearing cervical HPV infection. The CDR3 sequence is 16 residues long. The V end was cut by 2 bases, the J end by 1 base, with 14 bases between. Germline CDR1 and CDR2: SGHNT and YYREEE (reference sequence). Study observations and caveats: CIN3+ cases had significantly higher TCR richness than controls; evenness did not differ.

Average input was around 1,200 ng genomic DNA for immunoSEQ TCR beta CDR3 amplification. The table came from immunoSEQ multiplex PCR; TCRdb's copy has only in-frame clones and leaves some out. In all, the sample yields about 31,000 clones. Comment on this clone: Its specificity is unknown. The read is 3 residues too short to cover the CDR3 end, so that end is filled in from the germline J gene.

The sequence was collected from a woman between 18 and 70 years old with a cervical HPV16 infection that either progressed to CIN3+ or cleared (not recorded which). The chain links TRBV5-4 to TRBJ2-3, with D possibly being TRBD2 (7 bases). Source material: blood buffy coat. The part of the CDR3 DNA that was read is TGTGCCAGCAGCTTTGGCGGAGGGGGGGGCACAGATACG. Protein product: CASSFGGGGGTDT. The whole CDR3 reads CASSFGGGGGTDTQYF.